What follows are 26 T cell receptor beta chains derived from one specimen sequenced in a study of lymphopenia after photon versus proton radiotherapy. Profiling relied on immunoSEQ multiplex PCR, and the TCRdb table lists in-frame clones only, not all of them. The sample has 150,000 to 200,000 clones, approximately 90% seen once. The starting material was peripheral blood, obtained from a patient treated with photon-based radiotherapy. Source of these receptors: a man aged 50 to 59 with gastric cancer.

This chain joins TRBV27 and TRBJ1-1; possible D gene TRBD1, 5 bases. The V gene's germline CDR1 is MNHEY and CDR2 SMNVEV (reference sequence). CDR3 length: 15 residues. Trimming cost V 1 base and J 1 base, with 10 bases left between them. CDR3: CASSLFGTANTEAFF. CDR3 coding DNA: TGTGCCAGCAGTTTATTCGGGACGGCGAACACTGAAGCTTTCTTT.

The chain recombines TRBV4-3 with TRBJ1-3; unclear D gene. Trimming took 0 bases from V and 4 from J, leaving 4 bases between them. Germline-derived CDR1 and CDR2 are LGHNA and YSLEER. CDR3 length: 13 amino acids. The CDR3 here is CASSQDWGNTIYF. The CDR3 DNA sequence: TGCGCCAGCAGCCAAGATTGGGGAAACACCATATATTTT.

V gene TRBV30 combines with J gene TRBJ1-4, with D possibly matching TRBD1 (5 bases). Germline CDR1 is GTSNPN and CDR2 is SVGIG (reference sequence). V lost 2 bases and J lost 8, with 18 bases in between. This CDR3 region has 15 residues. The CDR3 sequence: CAWSSDPGGPEKLFF. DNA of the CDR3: TGTGCCTGGAGTTCCGACCCCGGGGGTCCAGAAAAACTGTTTTTT.

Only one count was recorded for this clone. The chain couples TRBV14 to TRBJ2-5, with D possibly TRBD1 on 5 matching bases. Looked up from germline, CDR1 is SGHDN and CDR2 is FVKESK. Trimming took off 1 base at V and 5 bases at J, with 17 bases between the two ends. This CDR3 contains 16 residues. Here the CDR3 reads CASSQALTVLWETQYF. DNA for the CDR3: TGTGCCAGCAGCCAAGCCCTGACAGTCTTGTGGGAGACCCAGTACTTC.

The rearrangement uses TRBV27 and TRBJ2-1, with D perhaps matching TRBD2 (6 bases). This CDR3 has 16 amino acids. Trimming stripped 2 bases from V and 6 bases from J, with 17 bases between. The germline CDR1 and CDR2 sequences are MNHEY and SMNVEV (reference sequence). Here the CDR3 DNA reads TGTGCCAGCAGTTTACCCCTCGGCGGGACTCGCAATGAGCAGTTCTTC. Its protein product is CASSLPLGGTRNEQFF.

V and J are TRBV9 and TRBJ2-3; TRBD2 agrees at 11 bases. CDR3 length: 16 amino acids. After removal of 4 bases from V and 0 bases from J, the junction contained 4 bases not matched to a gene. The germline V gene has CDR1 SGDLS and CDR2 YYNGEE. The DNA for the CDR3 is TGTGCCAGCAGCTCGGGACTAGCGGTTAGCACAGATACGCAGTATTTT. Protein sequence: CASSSGLAVSTDTQYF.

In DNA form, the CDR3 reads TGTGCCAGCAGCTCGAAGGGCGGATCGCGGAGCAATCAGCCCCAGCATTTT. Its protein is CASSSKGGSRSNQPQHF. The chain is built from TRBV7-2 and TRBJ1-5; D not certain. The CDR3 is 17 residues long. Germline CDR1 is SGHTA and CDR2 is FQGNSA. V was trimmed by 4 bases and J by 1 base, leaving 17 bases between them.

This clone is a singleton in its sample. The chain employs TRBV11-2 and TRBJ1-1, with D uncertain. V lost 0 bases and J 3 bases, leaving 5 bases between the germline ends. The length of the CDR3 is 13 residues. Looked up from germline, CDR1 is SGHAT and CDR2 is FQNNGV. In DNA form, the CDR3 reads TGTGCCAGCAGCTTAGACCAATACACTGAAGCTTTCTTT. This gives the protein CASSLDQYTEAFF.

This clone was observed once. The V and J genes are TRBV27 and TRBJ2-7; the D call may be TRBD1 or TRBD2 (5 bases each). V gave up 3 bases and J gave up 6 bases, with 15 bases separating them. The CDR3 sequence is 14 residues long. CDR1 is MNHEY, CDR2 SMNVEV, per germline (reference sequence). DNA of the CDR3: TGTGCCAGCAGTTTGGGGGACCTCAACGCCGAGCAGTACTTC. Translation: CASSLGDLNAEQYF.

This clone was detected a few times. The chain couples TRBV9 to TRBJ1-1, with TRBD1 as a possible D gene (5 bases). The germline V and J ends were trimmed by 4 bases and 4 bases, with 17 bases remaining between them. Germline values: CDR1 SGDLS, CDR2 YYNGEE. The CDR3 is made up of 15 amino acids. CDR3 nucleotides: TGTGCCAGCAGCCCAACAGGCCTCCCCTCCACTGAAGCTTTCTTT. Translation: CASSPTGLPSTEAFF. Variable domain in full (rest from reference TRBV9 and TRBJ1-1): DSGVTQTPKHLITATGQRVTLRCSPRSGDLSVYWYQQSLDQGLQFLIQYYNGEERAKGNILERFSAQQFPDLHSELNLSSLELGDSALYFCASSPTGLPSTEAFFGQGTRLTVV.

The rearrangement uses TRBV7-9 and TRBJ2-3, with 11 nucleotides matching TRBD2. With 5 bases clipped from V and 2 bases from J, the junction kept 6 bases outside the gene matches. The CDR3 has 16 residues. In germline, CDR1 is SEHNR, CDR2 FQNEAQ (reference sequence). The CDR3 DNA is TGTGCCAGCAGCAAAGTAGCGGGAGGGCCCACAGATACGCAGTATTTT. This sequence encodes CASSKVAGGPTDTQYF.

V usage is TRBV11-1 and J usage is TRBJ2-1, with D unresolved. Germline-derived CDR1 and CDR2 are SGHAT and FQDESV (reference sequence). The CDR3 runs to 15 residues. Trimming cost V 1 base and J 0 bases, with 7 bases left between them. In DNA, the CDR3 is TGTGCCAGCAGCTTAGTTCAGCCCTCCTACAATGAGCAGTTCTTC. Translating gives CASSLVQPSYNEQFF.

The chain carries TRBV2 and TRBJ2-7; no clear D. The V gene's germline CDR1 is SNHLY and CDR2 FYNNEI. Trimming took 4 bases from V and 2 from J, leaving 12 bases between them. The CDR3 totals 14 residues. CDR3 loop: CASSATDGAYEQYF. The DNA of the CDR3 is TGTGCCAGCAGTGCTACCGACGGAGCCTACGAGCAGTACTTC.

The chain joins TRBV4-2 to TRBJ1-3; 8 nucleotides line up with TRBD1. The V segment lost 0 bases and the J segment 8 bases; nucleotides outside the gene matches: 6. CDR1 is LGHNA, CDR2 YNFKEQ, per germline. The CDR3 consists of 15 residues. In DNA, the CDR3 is TGTGCCAGCAGCCAAGAAATAACAGGGGGAGACACCATATATTTT. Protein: CASSQEITGGDTIYF.

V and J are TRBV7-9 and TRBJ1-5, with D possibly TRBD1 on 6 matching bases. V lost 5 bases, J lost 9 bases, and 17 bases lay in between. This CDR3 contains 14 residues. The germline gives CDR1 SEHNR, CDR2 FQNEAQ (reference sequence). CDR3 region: CASSQGTDGGPQHF. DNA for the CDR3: TGTGCCAGCAGCCAGGGGACGGACGGGGGGCCCCAGCATTTT.

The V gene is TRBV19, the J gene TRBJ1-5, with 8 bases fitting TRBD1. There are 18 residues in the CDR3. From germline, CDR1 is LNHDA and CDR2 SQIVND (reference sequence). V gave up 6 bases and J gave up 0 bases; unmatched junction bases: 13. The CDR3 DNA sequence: TGTGCCAGTAGCCCTCAGGACAGGGTCCCTTATAGCAATCAGCCCCAGCATTTT. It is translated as CASSPQDRVPYSNQPQHF.

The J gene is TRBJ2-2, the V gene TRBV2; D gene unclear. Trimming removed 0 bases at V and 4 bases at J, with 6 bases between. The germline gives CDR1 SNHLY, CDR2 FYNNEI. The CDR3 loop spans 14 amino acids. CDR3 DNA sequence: TGTGCCAGCAGTGAAGCGAAGGGCACCGGGGAGCTGTTTTTT. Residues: CASSEAKGTGELFF.

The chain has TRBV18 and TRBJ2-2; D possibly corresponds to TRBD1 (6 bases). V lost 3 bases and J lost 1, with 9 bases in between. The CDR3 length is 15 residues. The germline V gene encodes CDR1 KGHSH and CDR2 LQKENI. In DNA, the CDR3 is TGTGCCAGCTCACCCCCAGGGGTGAACACCGGGGAGCTGTTTTTT. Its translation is CASSPPGVNTGELFF.

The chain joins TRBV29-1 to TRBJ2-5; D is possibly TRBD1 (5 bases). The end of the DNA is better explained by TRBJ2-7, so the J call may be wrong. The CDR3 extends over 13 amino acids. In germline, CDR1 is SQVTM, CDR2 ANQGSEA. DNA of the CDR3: TGCAGCGTTGAAGATCCAGGGACCTACGAGCAGTACTTC. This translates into CSVEDPGTYEQYF.

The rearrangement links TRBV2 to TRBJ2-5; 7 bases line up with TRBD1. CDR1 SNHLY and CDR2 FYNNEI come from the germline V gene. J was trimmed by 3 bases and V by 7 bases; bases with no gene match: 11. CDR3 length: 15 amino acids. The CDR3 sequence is CASKRQGLREETQYF. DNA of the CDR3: TGTGCCAGCAAGAGACAGGGTCTCCGGGAAGAGACCCAGTACTTC.

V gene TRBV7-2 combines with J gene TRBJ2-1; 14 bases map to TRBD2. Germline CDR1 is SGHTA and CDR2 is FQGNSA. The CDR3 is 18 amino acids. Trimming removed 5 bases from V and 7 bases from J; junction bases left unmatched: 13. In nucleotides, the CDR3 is TGTGCCAGCAGCAACCCTGGACTAGCGGGAGGCCCTGGGAATGAGCAGTTCTTC. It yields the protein CASSNPGLAGGPGNEQFF.

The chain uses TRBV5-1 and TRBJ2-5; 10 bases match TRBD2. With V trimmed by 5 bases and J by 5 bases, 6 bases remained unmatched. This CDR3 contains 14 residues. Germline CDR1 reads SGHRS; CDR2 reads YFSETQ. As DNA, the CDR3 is TGCGCCAGCAGTGATAGCGGGAGGTCGGAGACCCAGTACTTC. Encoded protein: CASSDSGRSETQYF.

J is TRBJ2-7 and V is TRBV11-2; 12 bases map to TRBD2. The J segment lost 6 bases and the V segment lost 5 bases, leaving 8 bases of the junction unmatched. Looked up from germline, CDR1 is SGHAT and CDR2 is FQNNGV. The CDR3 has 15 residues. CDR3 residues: CASSTPSGRVPEQYF. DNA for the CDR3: TGTGCCAGCAGCACGCCTAGCGGGAGGGTACCCGAGCAGTACTTC.

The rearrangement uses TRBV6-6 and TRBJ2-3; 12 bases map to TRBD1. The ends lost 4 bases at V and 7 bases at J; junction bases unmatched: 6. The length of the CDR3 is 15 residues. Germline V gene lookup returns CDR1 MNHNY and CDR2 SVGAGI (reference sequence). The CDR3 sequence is CASSSPGQGANTQYF. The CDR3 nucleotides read TGTGCCAGCAGTTCGCCGGGACAGGGGGCTAATACGCAGTATTTT.

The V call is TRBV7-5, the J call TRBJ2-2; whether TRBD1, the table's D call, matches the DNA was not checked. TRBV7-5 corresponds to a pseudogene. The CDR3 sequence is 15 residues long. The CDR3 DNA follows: TGTGTCAGGGGCTTCCGGGACAGGGGCCTCGGGGAGCTGTTTTTT. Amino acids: CVRGFRDRGLGELFF.

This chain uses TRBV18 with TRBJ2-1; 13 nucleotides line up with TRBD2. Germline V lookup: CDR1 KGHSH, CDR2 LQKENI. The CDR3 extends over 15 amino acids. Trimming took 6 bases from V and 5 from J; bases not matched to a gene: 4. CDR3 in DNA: TGTGCCAGCTCCTACGGGACTAGCGGGGACAATGAGCAGTTCTTC. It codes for CASSYGTSGDNEQFF.